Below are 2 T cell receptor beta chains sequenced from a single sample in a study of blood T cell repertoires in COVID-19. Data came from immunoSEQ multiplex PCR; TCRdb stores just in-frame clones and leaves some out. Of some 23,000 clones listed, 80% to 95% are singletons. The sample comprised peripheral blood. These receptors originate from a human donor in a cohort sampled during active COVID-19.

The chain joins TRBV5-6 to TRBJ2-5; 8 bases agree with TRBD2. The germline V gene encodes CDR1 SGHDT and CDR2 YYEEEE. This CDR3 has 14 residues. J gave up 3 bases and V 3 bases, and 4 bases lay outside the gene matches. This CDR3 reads CASSSAGEKETQYF. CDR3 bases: TGTGCCAGCAGCTCAGCGGGGGAAAAAGAGACCCAGTACTTC.

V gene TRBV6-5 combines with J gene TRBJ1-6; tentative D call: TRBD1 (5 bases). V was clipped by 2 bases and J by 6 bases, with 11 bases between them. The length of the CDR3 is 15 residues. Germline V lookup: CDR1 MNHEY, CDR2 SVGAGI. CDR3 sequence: CASSYGGDINSPLHF. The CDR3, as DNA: TGTGCCAGCAGTTACGGGGGGGATATTAATTCACCCCTCCACTTT.